The entry below gives a single T cell receptor beta chain sequence along with its context. CDR3 length: 14 amino acids. Germline V gene data show CDR1 as SGDLS and CDR2 as YYNGEE. Trimming took off 4 bases at V and 3 bases at J, with 11 bases between the two ends. These data come from a study of shared clonotypes between healthy human individuals. Sequencing used immunoSEQ multiplex PCR; TCRdb keeps in-frame clones, though not all of them. Of some 490,000 clones detected, around 80% appear once; the ten largest clones hold about 11%. The genes are TRBV9 and TRBJ1-5, with D maybe TRBD1 (6 bases). The clonotype comes from a woman between 40 and 55 years old in good health. Some clones in this sample may be carry-over from other donors' samples. Sequencing input: PBMCs. CDR3 residues: CASSQGQYNQPQHF. CDR3 in DNA: TGTGCCAGCAGCCAAGGACAGTACAATCAGCCCCAGCATTTT.